Below are 6 T cell receptor beta chains sequenced from a single sample in a study of T cells after yellow fever vaccination. TCRdb recomputed calls from the 5' RACE reads with MiXCR, one row per CDR3 protein. Of about 370,000 distinct CDR3 sequences in the sample, about 9.9% were seen once. The source material was PBMCs, sampled on the day of the first yellow fever vaccination. Receptor source: a man younger than 35 who received the YFV17D yellow fever vaccine.

V gene TRBV7-9 combines with J gene TRBJ2-2; D gene uncertain. V dropped 5 bases and J dropped 8 bases, with 12 bases sitting between them. This CDR3 contains 13 residues. The germline CDR1 and CDR2 sequences are SEHNR and FQNEAQ (reference sequence). This CDR3 reads CASSQRNFGELFF. The CDR3 nucleotides are TGTGCCAGCAGCCAAAGGAACTTTGGGGAGCTGTTTTTT.

V usage is TRBV7-2 and J usage is TRBJ1-1; D remains ambiguous. The CDR3 has 13 residues. V was shortened by 6 bases and J by 11 bases, with 19 bases between the two germline ends. Germline V gene lookup returns CDR1 SGHTA and CDR2 FQGNSA. The chain's CDR3 is CASRVSAGLSAFF. The DNA of the CDR3 is TGTGCCAGCAGGGTTTCAGCGGGCCTGTCGGCTTTCTTT. The complete variable domain, with remaining parts taken from reference TRBV7-2 and TRBJ1-1, reads GAGVSQSPSNKVTEKGKDVELRCDPISGHTALYWYRQSLGQGLEFLIYFQGNSAPDKSGLPSDRFSAERTGGSVSTLTIQRTQQEDSAVYLCASRVSAGLSAFFGQGTRLTVV.

This clonotype showed up just a few times. This sequence joins TRBV12-3 or TRBV12-4 and TRBJ2-1; 8 bases agree with TRBD2. This CDR3 has 15 residues. J lost 9 bases, V lost 7 bases, and 14 bases had no gene match. CDR3 amino acids: CASTIYRGGDIEQFF. CDR3 coding DNA: TGTGCCAGCACCATTTACCGGGGGGGCGACATTGAGCAGTTCTTC.

The genes are TRBV5-1 and TRBJ1-2, with 7 bases that match TRBD1. Germline assignment: CDR1 SGHRS and CDR2 YFSETQ. This CDR3 contains 14 residues. V lost 4 bases to trimming and J lost 6 bases; unmatched junction nucleotides: 9. CDR3 DNA: TGCGCCAGCAGCGGATTGACAGGGCTCGATGGCTACACCTTC. Translating it yields CASSGLTGLDGYTF.

This clonotype was seen ten or more times. This chain uses TRBV7-9 with TRBJ2-4; a weak D match, TRBD1 (6 bases). The CDR3 is made up of 16 amino acids. Germline-derived CDR1 and CDR2 are SEHNR and FQNEAQ (reference sequence). V gave up 5 bases and J gave up 0 bases, with 14 bases separating them. The CDR3, as DNA: TGTGCCAGCAGCGGGGGCTCGATGTTAGCCAAAAACATTCAGTACTTC. Its protein product is CASSGGSMLAKNIQYF.

The chain recombines TRBV20-1 with TRBJ2-1; D may be TRBD1 (6 bases). Germline V gene sequence: CDR1 DFQATT, CDR2 SNEGSKA (reference sequence). V lost 2 bases and J 9 bases, leaving 20 bases between the germline ends. The CDR3 contains 15 residues. The CDR3 loop reads CSARPWTASPGEQFF. The CDR3 DNA sequence: TGCAGTGCTAGACCTTGGACAGCTTCACCGGGTGAGCAGTTCTTC.